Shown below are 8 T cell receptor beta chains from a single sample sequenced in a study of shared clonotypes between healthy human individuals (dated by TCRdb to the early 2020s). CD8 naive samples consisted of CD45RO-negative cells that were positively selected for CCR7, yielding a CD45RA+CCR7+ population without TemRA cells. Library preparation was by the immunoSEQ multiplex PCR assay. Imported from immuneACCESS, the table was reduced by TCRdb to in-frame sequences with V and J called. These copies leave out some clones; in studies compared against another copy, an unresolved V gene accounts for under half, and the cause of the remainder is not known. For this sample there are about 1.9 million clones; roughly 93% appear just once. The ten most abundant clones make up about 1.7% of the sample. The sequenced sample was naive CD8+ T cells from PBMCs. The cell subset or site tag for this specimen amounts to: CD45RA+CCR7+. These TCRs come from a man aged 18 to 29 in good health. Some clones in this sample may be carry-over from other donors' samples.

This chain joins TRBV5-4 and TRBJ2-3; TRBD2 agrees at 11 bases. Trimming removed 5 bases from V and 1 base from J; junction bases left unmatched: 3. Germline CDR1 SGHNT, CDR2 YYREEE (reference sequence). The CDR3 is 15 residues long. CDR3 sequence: CASRQLAGGTDTQYF. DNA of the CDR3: TGTGCCAGCAGACAACTAGCGGGAGGCACAGATACGCAGTATTTT.

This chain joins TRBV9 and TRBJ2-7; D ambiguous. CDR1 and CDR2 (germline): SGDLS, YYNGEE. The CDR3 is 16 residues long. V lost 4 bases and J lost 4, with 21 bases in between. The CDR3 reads CASSPHLSSPRYEQYF. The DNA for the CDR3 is TGTGCCAGCAGCCCTCATCTATCCTCACCCAGATACGAGCAGTACTTC.

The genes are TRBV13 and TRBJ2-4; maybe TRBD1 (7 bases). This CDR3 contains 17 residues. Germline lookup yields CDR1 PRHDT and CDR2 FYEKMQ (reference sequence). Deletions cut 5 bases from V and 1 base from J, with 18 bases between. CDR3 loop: CASSPAGSGGAKNIQYF. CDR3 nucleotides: TGTGCCAGCAGCCCCGCGGGCTCAGGGGGGGCCAAAAACATTCAGTACTTC.

The CDR3 reads CASSQDSPEETQYF. The CDR3 nucleotides read TGTGCCAGCAGCCAAGATAGCCCCGAAGAGACCCAGTACTTC. V is TRBV4-2 and J is TRBJ2-5, with unresolved D. From germline, CDR1 is LGHNA and CDR2 YNFKEQ. Between the trimmed V and J ends, which lost 0 bases and 3 bases, there was a span of 8 bases. The CDR3 totals 14 residues.

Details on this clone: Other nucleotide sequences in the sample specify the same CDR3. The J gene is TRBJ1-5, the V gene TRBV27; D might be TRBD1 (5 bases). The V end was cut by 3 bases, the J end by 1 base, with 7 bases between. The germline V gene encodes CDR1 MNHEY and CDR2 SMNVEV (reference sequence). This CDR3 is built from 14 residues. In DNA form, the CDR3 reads TGTGCCAGCAGTTTCAGGGCGAGCAATCAGCCCCAGCATTTT. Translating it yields CASSFRASNQPQHF.

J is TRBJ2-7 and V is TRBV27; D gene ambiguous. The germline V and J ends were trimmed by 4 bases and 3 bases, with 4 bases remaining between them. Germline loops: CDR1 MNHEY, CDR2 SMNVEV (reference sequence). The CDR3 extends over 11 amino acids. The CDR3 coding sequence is TGTGCCAGCAGTTCCCGCTACGAGCAGTACTTC. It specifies CASSSRYEQYF.

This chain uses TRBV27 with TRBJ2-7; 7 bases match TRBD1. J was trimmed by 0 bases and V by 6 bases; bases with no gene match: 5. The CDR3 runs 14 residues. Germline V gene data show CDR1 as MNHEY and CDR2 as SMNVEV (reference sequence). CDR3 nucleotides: TGTGCCAGCAGGGACAGGCCGAGCTCCTACGAGCAGTACTTC. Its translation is CASRDRPSSYEQYF.

This chain's CDR3 is CASSLGPPAAEAFF. CDR3 coding DNA: TGTGCCAGCAGTTTGGGCCCCCCTGCCGCTGAAGCTTTCTTT. The chain is built from TRBV28 and TRBJ1-1; D uncertain. Trimming took off 3 bases at V and 6 bases at J, with 14 bases between the two ends. The CDR3 runs to 14 residues. Germline V gives CDR1 MDHEN, CDR2 SYDVKM. Full variable domain (missing parts from reference TRBV28 and TRBJ1-1): DVKVTQSSRYLVKRTGEKVFLECVQDMDHENMFWYRQDPGLGLRLIYFSYDVKMKEKGDIPEGYSVSREKKERFSLILESASTNQTSMYLCASSLGPPAAEAFFGQGTRLTVV.